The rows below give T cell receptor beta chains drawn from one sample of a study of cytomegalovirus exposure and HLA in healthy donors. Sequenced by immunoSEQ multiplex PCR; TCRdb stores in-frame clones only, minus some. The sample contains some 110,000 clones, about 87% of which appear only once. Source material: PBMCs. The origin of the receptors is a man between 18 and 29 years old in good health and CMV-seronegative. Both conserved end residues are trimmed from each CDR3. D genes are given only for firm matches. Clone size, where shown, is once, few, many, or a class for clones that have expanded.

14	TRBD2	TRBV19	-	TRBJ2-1	ASSPTSGGRHNEQF
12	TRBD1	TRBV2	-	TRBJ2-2	ASGTGGSTGELF
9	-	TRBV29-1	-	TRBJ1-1	SVYKNTEAF
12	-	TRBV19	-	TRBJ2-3	ASRTMAGADTQY
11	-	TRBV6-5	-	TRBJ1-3	ASQGFSGNTIY
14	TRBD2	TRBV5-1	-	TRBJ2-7	ASSRPGLADSYEQY
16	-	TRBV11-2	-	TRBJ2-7	ASRNPWAGGGLPYEQY
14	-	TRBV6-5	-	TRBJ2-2	ASSYSTRVYTGELF
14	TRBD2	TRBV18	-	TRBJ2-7	ASSPRTSGGSYEQY
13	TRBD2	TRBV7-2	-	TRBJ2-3	ASSLSPSGWDTQY
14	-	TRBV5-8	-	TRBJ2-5	ASSLFSTGEQETQY
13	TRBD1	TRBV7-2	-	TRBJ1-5	ASSPRQGVNQPQH
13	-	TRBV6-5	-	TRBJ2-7	ASSYKRRSSYEQY
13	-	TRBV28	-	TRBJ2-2	ASSSGAVNTGELF
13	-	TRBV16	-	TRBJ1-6	ASSQSDSGISPLH
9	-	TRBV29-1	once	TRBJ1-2	SVDTQRGYT
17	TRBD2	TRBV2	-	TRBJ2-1	ASSPSADRAGYSYNEQF
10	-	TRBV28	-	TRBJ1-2	ASSYRSYGYT
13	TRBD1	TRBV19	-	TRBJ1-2	ASRPMGQGNYGYT
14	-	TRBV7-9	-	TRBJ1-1	ASSRGGQRSDTEAF
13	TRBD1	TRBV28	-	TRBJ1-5	ASSLHGQGDQPQH
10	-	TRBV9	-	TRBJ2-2	ASSGRSRELF
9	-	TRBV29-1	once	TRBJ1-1	SAVASNEAF
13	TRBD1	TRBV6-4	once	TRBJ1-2	ASSEIPGQGYGYT
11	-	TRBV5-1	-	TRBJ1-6	ASTVQGTSPLH
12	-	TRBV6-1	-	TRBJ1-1	ASSPEMYDTEAF
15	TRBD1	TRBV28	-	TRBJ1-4	ASRGDRGDRANEKLF
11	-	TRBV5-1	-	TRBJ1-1	ASSLQTNTEAF
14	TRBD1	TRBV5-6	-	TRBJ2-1	ASSSTWQGAWHEQF
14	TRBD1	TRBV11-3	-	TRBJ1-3	ASSAGGTILGNTIY
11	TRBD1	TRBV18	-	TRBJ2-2	ASSTTGAGELF
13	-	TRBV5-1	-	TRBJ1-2	ASSLAPTENYGYT
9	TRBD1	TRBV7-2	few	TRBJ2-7	ASRLDRVRY
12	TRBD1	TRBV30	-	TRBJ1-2	AWGWTGVSYGYT
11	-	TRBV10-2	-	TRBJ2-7	ASSESSLYEQY
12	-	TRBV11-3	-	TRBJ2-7	ASSLAGGSYEQY
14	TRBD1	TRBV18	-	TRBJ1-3	ASSPSTGSSGNTIY